A single sample is the source of the 21 T cell receptor beta chains below, sequenced in a study of STAT5B mutations in CD4+ large granular lymphocyte leukemia. TCRdb keeps only in-frame clones here, not all; method: immunoSEQ multiplex PCR. The sample comprises around 38,000 clones, 70% to 90% of which are singletons, and roughly 3.3% rests with the top ten. Input material: CD4+ T cells from blood buffy coats. The source of these receptors is a human donor in good health.

The chain couples TRBV28 to TRBJ2-1, with 13 bases fitting TRBD2. With 2 bases clipped from V and 13 bases from J, the junction kept 23 bases outside the gene matches. Germline CDR1 MDHEN, CDR2 SYDVKM. CDR3 length equals 20 residues. The CDR3 here is CASSLRGWTSGRISLGGQFF. CDR3 DNA: TGTGCCAGCAGTTTACGCGGGTGGACTAGCGGGAGAATATCCTTGGGTGGCCAGTTCTTC.

The chain combines TRBV28 with TRBJ1-1, with D tentatively TRBD1 (6 bases). The germline V gene has CDR1 MDHEN and CDR2 SYDVKM. The CDR3 has 14 residues. Deletions cut 3 bases from V and 3 bases from J, with 11 bases between. The CDR3 region has the DNA TGTGCCAGCAGTTTGGGGGGCTCGGACACTGAAGCTTTCTTT. Its protein product is CASSLGGSDTEAFF.

This clone was seen more than once but under ten times. The rearrangement joins TRBV7-9 to TRBJ2-5; perhaps TRBD1 as D (5 bases). Between the trimmed V and J ends, which lost 2 bases and 5 bases, there was a span of 18 bases. Germline CDR1 reads SEHNR; CDR2 reads FQNEAQ (reference sequence). The CDR3 extends over 16 amino acids. CDR3 nucleotide sequence: TGTGCCAGCAGCTTACCAGGGTCGGGTAAGGAGGAGACCCAGTACTTC. It codes for CASSLPGSGKEETQYF.

The rearrangement links TRBV19 to TRBJ1-5; the D gene is possibly TRBD1 (5 bases). Germline-derived CDR1 and CDR2 are LNHDA and SQIVND (reference sequence). The CDR3 spans 15 residues. V was cut by 5 bases and J by 1 base, with 12 bases left in between. CDR3 region: CASSAPGRSNQPQHF. CDR3 nucleotide sequence: TGTGCCAGTAGTGCCCCGGGACGGAGCAATCAGCCCCAGCATTTT.

This chain links TRBV4-2 with TRBJ1-1, with TRBD1 matching over 7 bases. This CDR3 region has 15 residues. J was trimmed by 5 bases and V by 0 bases; bases with no gene match: 6. Germline loops: CDR1 LGHNA, CDR2 YNFKEQ. The CDR3 region is CASSQDGAGGTEAFF. DNA for the CDR3: TGTGCCAGCAGCCAAGATGGGGCAGGGGGTACTGAAGCTTTCTTT.

The chain is built from TRBV10-3 and TRBJ2-1, with D unclear. CDR1 ENHRY and CDR2 SYGVKD come from the germline V gene. V dropped 4 bases and J dropped 6 bases, with 10 bases sitting between them. This CDR3 spans 13 amino acids. The CDR3 region has the DNA TGTGCCATCAGTGCCCAGTATGGCAATGAGCAGTTCTTC. Its protein is CAISAQYGNEQFF.

This chain links TRBV12-1 with TRBJ1-1. TRBV12-1 is marked as a pseudogene. The CDR3 contains 18 residues. The CDR3 region is CASTNSGAGWLGSTEAFF. In DNA form, the CDR3 reads TGTGCCAGCACCAATTCTGGGGCAGGGTGGTTAGGGAGCACTGAAGCTTTCTTT.

This chain uses TRBV10-2 with TRBJ2-7; D call uncertain. Trimming removed 6 bases at V and 7 bases at J, with 16 bases between. CDR1 WSHSY and CDR2 SAAADI come from the germline V gene. The CDR3 length is 13 residues. DNA of the CDR3: TGCGCCAGCAGGGAAGGCACCTTACGGGAGCAGTACTTC. Translation: CASREGTLREQYF.

The chain recombines TRBV28 with TRBJ1-5; D gene ambiguous. Trimming stripped 6 bases from V and 2 bases from J, with 14 bases between. This CDR3 is 15 amino acids long. Germline V lookup: CDR1 MDHEN, CDR2 SYDVKM. CDR3 sequence (DNA): TGTGCCAGCAGCTCGTCCACCGCTGGCAATCAGCCCCAGCATTTT. Translated: CASSSSTAGNQPQHF.

The rearrangement joins TRBV28 to TRBJ2-7; D may be TRBD1 or TRBD2 (5 bases each). In germline, CDR1 is MDHEN, CDR2 SYDVKM. The V end lost 6 bases, the J end lost 1 base, and 19 bases lay between the germline ends. The length of the CDR3 is 16 residues. The CDR3, as DNA: TGTGCCAGCAGCTCTTTGTCGAGAGGGGATTCCTACGAGCAGTACTTC. Its translation is CASSSLSRGDSYEQYF.

The CDR3 sequence: CASSGPGQDYEQYF. The DNA for the CDR3 is TGTGCCAGCAGTGGTCCGGGACAGGATTACGAGCAGTACTTC. The V call is TRBV6-1, the J call TRBJ2-7, with 8 bases lining up with TRBD1. J was trimmed by 4 bases and V by 4 bases; bases with no gene match: 6. From germline, CDR1 is MNHNS and CDR2 SASEGT. CDR3 size: 14 residues.

The V call is TRBV7-2, the J call TRBJ1-2; D remains unclear. The CDR3 spans 15 residues. Trimming removed 1 base at V and 3 bases at J, with 12 bases between. Germline V gives CDR1 SGHTA, CDR2 FQGNSA. The DNA of the CDR3 is TGTGCCAGCAGCTTAGGTCAGGCAGACTACTATGGCTACACCTTC. Amino acids: CASSLGQADYYGYTF.

As for this clone: The same CDR3 can be traced to other DNA sequences in this sample. In nucleotides, the CDR3 is TGTGCCAGCAGTATATCTCGACTAGATACGCAGTATTTT. It codes for CASSISRLDTQYF. The chain couples TRBV11-2 to TRBJ2-3; D unclear. This CDR3 spans 13 amino acids. Germline V CDR1 and CDR2: SGHAT, FQNNGV. Trimming left V 6 bases short and J 5 bases short, with 12 bases between.

This chain joins TRBV10-3 and TRBJ2-7; 10 nucleotides match TRBD2. V dropped 6 bases and J dropped 0; count of bases not matched to a gene: 2. Looked up from germline, CDR1 is ENHRY and CDR2 is SYGVKD. The CDR3 totals 14 residues. CDR3 protein: CAIRGTSDSYEQYF. The CDR3 DNA follows: TGTGCCATCAGGGGGACTAGCGACTCCTACGAGCAGTACTTC.

The CDR3 nucleotides are TGTGCCAGCAGTGAATCGTCAGGGGGAGGCTATGGCTACACCTTC. Encoded protein: CASSESSGGGYGYTF. The chain employs TRBV6-1 and TRBJ1-2; the match to TRBD1 covers 7 bases. This CDR3 region has 15 residues. J gave up 4 bases and V 2 bases, and 7 bases lay outside the gene matches. CDR1 and CDR2 from the germline V gene are MNHNS and SASEGT.

This chain links TRBV10-3 with TRBJ1-5, with TRBD1 as a possible D gene (6 bases). The germline gives CDR1 ENHRY, CDR2 SYGVKD. The CDR3 covers 15 residues. Trimming removed 0 bases from V and 4 bases from J, with 10 bases in between. In DNA form, the CDR3 reads TGTGCCATCAGTGAGTCCCGACAGGCTAATCAGCCCCAGCATTTT. This codes for CAISESRQANQPQHF.

This chain uses TRBV6-5 with TRBJ1-1; weak D call: TRBD1 (6 bases). CDR3 length: 14 amino acids. The V gene lost 6 bases and the J gene lost 5 bases, with 16 bases spanning the gap. CDR1 is MNHEY and CDR2 is SVGAGI in the germline V gene. Here the CDR3 DNA reads TGTGCCAGCAGCCAAGGCCAGGGGCGGACTGAAGCTTTCTTT. It codes for CASSQGQGRTEAFF.

This chain joins TRBV28 and TRBJ1-2; no clear D gene. CDR1 is MDHEN and CDR2 is SYDVKM in the germline V gene. The CDR3 spans 14 residues. The V end was cut by 2 bases, the J end by 5 bases, with 12 bases between. The CDR3 region is CASSLVLRLYGYTF. The DNA for the CDR3 is TGTGCCAGCAGTTTAGTTCTCCGCCTTTATGGCTACACCTTC.

The genes are TRBV5-1 and TRBJ2-3; D perhaps matches TRBD2 (6 bases). The CDR3 is 14 residues long. Trimming removed 2 bases from V and 6 bases from J, with 13 bases in between. Germline values: CDR1 SGHRS, CDR2 YFSETQ. CDR3 loop: CASSFRELSDTQYF. The CDR3 DNA reads TGCGCCAGCAGCTTCCGGGAGTTAAGTGATACGCAGTATTTT.

This rearrangement joins TRBV29-1 to TRBJ2-3, with TRBD2 matching over 7 bases. There are 14 residues in the CDR3. The V gene's germline CDR1 is SQVTM and CDR2 ANQGSEA. Trimming at V came to 0 bases and at J to 2 bases, leaving 2 bases not matched to a gene. The CDR3, as DNA: TGCAGCGTTGAAGATTGGGACTACACAGATACGCAGTATTTT. It is translated as CSVEDWDYTDTQYF.

Turning to this clone: The sample has other DNA sequences that encode this CDR3 too. The chain is built from TRBV29-1 and TRBJ2-3; the D gene is possibly TRBD1 (6 bases). V lost 1 base, J lost 3 bases, and 11 bases lay in between. This CDR3 region has 14 residues. The V gene's germline CDR1 is SQVTM and CDR2 ANQGSEA. Here the CDR3 reads CSVEGGRGTDTQYF. The CDR3 DNA follows: TGCAGCGTTGAAGGGGGAAGGGGGACAGATACGCAGTATTTT.